This TCR beta chain derives from a study of blood T cell repertoires in COVID-19. About the study: Both acute and convalescent COVID-19 samples were obtained from the United States, Italy and Spain. Sources were T cells, B-cell-depleted T cells, or PBMCs; the material itself was cDNA or gDNA.

As handled by the study authors: Nucleated cell number was recorded as an estimate derived from reference gene primer amplification. This table comes from immunoSEQ multiplex PCR, and its TCRdb copy is limited to in-frame clones, with some not included. The DNA was the basis for D and trimming; V, J and clone size are from that table. This sample yields roughly 200,000 clones, of which about 80% are seen a single time; 4.4% belongs to the top ten. Only one count was recorded for this clone. The specimen was peripheral blood. The receptor's source is a middle-aged man with active or convalescent COVID-19.

This chain's CDR3 is CASSWGEDTQYF. The CDR3 DNA sequence: TGCGCCAGCAGCTGGGGGGAGGATACGCAGTATTTT. This chain connects TRBV5-1 to TRBJ2-3, with D possibly TRBD2 on 6 matching bases. With 3 bases removed from V and 6 bases from J, the gap between germline ends came to 8 bases. The CDR3 consists of 12 residues. CDR1 is SGHRS and CDR2 is YFSETQ in the germline V gene.